This note documents a single TCR beta chain sequence. This clonotype was counted a single time. It lacks a known antigen. Base qualities are not recorded, but no much larger clone differs from it by a single base. One read yields weak evidence. Instrument used: Illumina HiSeq 1500. TCRdb itself trimmed the public reads at Q25 with fastp, ran MiXCR and retained productive beta chains. A single entry per CDR3 protein holds the most common genes and DNA from its merged rows. The table for this sample lists about 400,000 distinct CDR3 sequences; about a sixth of them were counted only once. 8.7% of the sample is in the top ten clones. This record belongs to a study of T cell repertoires in cytomegalovirus infection (dated by TCRdb to the late 2010s). General notes on the study: Because public TCR beta signatures pointed to carriage of CMV infection together with the matching HLA type, the HLA type of each donor mattered for the analysis.

The study at large found these results: The ex vivo response was dominated by HLA-C-restricted CMV-specific TCR beta clonotypes, which also provided the single most frequent clonotype in two of eight donors. In both this cohort and an independent cohort of several hundred donors, the cumulative frequency of public TCR beta family members distinguished carriers of CMV infection plus the relevant HLA type.

V and J are trimmed by 6 bases and 4 bases, and the gene matches miss 21 bases of the junction. The germline V gene (reference sequence) supplies CDR1 SGHKS and CDR2 YYEKEE. The CDR3 goes from the cysteine to the phenylalanine over 19 residues. The sequence is cut down to CDR3 DNA, 57 bases in frame from base 1. The chain is assembled from TRBV5-5 and TRBJ2-1, with TRBD1 matching 8 junction bases. The sequence derives from a human donor in good health (CMV status not recorded). Some clones in this sample may be carry-over from other donors' samples. Sequencing was done on a sample of PBMCs. In nucleotide form, the sequence is TGTGCCAGCACCTTTTACCGGGACAGGCACGAGGGAAGGTACAATGAGCAGTTCTTC. Translated, this gives CASTFYRDRHEGRYNEQFF.